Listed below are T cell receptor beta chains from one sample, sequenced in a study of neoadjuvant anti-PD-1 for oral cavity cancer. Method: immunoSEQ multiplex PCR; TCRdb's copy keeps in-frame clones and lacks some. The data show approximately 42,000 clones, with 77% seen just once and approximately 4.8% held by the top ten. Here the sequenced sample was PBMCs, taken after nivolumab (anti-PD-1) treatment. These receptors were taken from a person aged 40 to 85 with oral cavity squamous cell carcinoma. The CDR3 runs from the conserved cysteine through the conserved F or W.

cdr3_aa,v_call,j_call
CASTLQLYEQYF,TRBV6-5,TRBJ2-7
CAWDRPEGNTIYF,TRBV30,TRBJ1-3
CASSTGADEQYF,TRBV2,TRBJ2-7
CASSVLGIEAFF,TRBV7-9,TRBJ1-1
CASSYFRGDTEAFF,TRBV6-5,TRBJ1-1
CASSLDRGRGYTF,TRBV11-2,TRBJ1-2
CASSQGDRSGETQYF,TRBV5-4,TRBJ2-5
CASSSGQTHTDTQYF,TRBV11-2,TRBJ2-3
CASSLNRAGQGPQHF,TRBV7-2,TRBJ1-5
CASKKTWDSLSYSYEQYF,TRBV5-5,TRBJ2-7
CASSTTDRNSPLHF,TRBV6-5,TRBJ1-6
CASSPRSGTAQGRNQPQHF,TRBV19,TRBJ1-5
CASRDSDSNQPQHF,TRBV19,TRBJ1-5
CASSAGARSNQPQHF,TRBV19,TRBJ1-5
CASSDRLNTEAFF,TRBV10-1,TRBJ1-1